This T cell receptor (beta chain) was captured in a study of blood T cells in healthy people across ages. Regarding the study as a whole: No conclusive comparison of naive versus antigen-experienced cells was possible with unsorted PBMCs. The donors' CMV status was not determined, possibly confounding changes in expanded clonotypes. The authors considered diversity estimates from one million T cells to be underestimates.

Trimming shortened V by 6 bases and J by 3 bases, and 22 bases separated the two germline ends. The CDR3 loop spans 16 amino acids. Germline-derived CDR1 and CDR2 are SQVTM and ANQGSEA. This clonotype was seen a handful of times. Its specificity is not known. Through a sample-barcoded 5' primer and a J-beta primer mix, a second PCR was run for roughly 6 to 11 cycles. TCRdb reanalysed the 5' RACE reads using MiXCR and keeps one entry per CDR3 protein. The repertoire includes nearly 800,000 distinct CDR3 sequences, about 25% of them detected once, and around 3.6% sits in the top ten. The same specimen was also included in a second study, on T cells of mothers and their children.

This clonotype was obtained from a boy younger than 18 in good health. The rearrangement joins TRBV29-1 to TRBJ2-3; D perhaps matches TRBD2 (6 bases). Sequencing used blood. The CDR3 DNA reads TGCAGCGTCCTAGGTGAACTAGCTTCTTGGACAGATACGCAGTATTTT. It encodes CSVLGELASWTDTQYF.